What follows is one T cell receptor beta chain and its context. These data are taken from a study of blood T cell repertoires in COVID-19. Study at large: COVID-19 samples collected from the United States, Italy and Spain covered acute and convalescent phases.

Repertoires were generated with immunoSEQ multiplex PCR, while TCRdb's copy carries only in-frame clones and drops some. The sample lists 200,000 to 250,000 clones, around 87% occurring once. The germline V and J ends were trimmed by 4 bases and 3 bases, with 10 bases remaining between them. The germline gives CDR1 MNHEY, CDR2 SVGEGT. The CDR3 sequence is 14 residues long. The receptor was isolated from a woman aged 30 to 39 who had recovered from COVID-19. The sample taken for sequencing was peripheral blood. The rearrangement joins TRBV6-2 or TRBV6-3 to TRBJ1-5; the D is unclear. CDR3: CASSSRVLNQPQHF. The DNA for the CDR3 is TGTGCCAGCAGTTCGCGGGTTCTCAATCAGCCCCAGCATTTT.